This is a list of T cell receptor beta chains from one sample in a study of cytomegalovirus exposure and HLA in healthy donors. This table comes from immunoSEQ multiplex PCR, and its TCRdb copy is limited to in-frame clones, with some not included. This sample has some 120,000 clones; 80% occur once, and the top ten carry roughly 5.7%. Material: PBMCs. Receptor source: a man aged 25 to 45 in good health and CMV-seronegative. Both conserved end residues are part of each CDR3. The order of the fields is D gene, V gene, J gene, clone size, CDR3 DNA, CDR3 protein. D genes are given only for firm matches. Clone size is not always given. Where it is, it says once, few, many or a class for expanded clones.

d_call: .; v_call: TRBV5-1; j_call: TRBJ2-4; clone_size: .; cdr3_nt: TGCGCCAGCAGCTTGGATGTCCAGGGATCCCCCCAAAACATTCAGTACTTC; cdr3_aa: CASSLDVQGSPQNIQYF
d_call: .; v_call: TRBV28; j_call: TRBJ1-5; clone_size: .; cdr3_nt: TGTGCCAGCAGTTTATTGACTGGGCCCCAGCATTTT; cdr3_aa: CASSLLTGPQHF
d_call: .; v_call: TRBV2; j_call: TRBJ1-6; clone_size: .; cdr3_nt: TGTGCCAGCAGTGTTACGGGCGGGTCACCCCTCCACTTT; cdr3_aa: CASSVTGGSPLHF
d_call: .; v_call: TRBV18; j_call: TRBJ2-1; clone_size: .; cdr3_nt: TGTGCCAGCTCACGGCCGGCCGGCCCCACAGGGTACAATGAGCAGTTCTTC; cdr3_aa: CASSRPAGPTGYNEQFF
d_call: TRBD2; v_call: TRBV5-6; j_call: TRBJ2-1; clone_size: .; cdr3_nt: TGTGCCAGCAGCGCGCGGCTAGCGGGAGGATACAATGAGCAGTTCTTC; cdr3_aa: CASSARLAGGYNEQFF
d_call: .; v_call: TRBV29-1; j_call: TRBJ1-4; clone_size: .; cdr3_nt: TGCAGCGCAACCAGGGGCGTTGGTGAAAAACTGTTTTTT; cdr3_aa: CSATRGVGEKLFF
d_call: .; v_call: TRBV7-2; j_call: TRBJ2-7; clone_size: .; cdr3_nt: TGTGCCAGCAGCTTACTCCCGACGGAGAGGTACGAGCAGTACTTC; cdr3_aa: CASSLLPTERYEQYF
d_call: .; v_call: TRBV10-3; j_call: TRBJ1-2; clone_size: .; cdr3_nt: TGTGCCATCAGTGTCGAGGTCCCGAACTATGGCTACACCTTC; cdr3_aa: CAISVEVPNYGYTF
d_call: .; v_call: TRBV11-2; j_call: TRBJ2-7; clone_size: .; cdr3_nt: TGTGCCAGCAGCTTAAACGGTTACGAGCAGTACTTC; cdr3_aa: CASSLNGYEQYF
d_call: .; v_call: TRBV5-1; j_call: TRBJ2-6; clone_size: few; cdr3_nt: TGCGCCAGCAGCCTGCTCGGGGAATTTTCTGGGGCCAACGTCCTGACTTTC; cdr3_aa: CASSLLGEFSGANVLTF
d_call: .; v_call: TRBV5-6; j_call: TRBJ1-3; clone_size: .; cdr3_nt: TGTGCCAGCAGCTTGGGGCCTACAGGGAGCTCTGGAAACACCATATATTTT; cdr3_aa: CASSLGPTGSSGNTIYF
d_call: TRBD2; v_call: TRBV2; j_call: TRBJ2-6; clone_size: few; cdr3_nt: TGTGCCCGCTTACTAGCGGGAGGCTCTGGGGCCAACGTCCTGACTTTC; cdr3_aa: CARLLAGGSGANVLTF
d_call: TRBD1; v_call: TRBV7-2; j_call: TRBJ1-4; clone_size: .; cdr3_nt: TGTGCCAGCAGCTTGCGACAGGGGAATGAAAAACTGTTTTTT; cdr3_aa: CASSLRQGNEKLFF
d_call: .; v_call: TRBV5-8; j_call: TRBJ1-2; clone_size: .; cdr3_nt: TGTGCCAGCAGCCTTCCCCTCCCCTATGGCTACACCTTC; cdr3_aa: CASSLPLPYGYTF
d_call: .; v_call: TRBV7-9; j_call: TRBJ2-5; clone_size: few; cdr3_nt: TGTGCCAGCAGCTTTGTTACGGGGTCCCAAGAGACCCAGTACTTC; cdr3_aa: CASSFVTGSQETQYF
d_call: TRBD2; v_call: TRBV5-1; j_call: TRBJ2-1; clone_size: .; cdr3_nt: TGCGCCAGCAGTCCGATAGCGGGAGCCTCCTACAATGAGCAGTTCTTC; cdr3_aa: CASSPIAGASYNEQFF
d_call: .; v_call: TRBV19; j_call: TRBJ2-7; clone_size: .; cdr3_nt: TGTGCCAGTAGACCGTCGGACACTTTCTACGAGCAGTACTTC; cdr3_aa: CASRPSDTFYEQYF
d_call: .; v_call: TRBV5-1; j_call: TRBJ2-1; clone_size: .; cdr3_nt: TGCGCCAGCAGCTACAGGGACAACTACAATGAGCAGTTCTTC; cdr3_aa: CASSYRDNYNEQFF
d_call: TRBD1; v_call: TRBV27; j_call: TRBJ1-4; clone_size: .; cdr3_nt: TGTGCCAGCAGTTTGGGAAGTGGGGGGACAGGGGCTGAAAAACTGTTTTTT; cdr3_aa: CASSLGSGGTGAEKLFF
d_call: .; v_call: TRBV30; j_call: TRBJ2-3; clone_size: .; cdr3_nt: TGTGCCTGGAGCGTCGCCGGTTCTAGCACAGATACGCAGTATTTT; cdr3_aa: CAWSVAGSSTDTQYF
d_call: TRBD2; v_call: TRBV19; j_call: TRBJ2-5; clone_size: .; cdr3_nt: TGTGCCAGTAGCGGCGGACTAGAGGTAGAGACCCAGTACTTC; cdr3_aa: CASSGGLEVETQYF
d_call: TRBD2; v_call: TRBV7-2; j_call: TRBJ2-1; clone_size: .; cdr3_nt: TGTGCCAGCAGCCTATTTAGCGGGGGGGCAAGTTATGAGCAGTTCTTC; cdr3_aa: CASSLFSGGASYEQFF
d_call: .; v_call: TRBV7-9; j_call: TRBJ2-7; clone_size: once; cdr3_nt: TGTGCCAGCAGTACGGGACTCCTCCTCTACGAGCAGTACTTC; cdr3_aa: CASSTGLLLYEQYF
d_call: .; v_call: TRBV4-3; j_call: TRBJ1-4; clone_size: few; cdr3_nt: TGCGCCAGCAGTCCAAGAGCGACAGTTAATGAAAAACTGTTTTTT; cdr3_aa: CASSPRATVNEKLFF
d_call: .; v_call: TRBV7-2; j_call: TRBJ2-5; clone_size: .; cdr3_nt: TGTGCCAGCAGCTTAGGGCGCGGAGAGACCCAGTACTTC; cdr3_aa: CASSLGRGETQYF
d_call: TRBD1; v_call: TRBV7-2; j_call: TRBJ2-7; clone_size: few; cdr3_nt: TGTGCCAGCAGCTTGGAGACAGGGGGTGGAGAGCAGTACTTC; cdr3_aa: CASSLETGGGEQYF
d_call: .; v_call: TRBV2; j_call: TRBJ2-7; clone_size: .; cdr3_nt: TGTGCCAGCAGTGAGCCACAGACCTACGAGCAGTACTTC; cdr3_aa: CASSEPQTYEQYF
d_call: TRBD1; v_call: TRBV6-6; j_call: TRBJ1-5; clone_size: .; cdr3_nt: TGTGCCAGCAGCCCAAGACAGGGTGGCCAGCCCCAGCATTTT; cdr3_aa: CASSPRQGGQPQHF
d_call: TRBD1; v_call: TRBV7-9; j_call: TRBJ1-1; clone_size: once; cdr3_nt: TGTGCCAGCAGCTTCACACAGGGGGCGGGAACTGAAGCTTTCTTT; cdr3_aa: CASSFTQGAGTEAFF
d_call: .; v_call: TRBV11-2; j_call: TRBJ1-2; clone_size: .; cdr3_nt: TGTGCCAGCAGCTTAGATCCGAGAGGCAACCTCTATGGCTACACCTTC; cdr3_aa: CASSLDPRGNLYGYTF
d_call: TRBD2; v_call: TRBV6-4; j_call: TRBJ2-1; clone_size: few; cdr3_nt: TGTGCCAGCAGTGATGAAAGTCGGGGGGGCCACGATGAGCAGTTCTTC; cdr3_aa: CASSDESRGGHDEQFF
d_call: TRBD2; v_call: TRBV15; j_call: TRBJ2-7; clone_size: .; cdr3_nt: TGTGCCACCAGCCGTAGCGGGAGGGCCTCCCTTCGCGAAAACGAGCAGTACTTC; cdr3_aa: CATSRSGRASLRENEQYF
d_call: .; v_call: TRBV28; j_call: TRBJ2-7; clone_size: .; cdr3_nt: TGTGCCAGCAGTTTATTAGGCCTAGCGAGCTACGAGCAGTACTTC; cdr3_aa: CASSLLGLASYEQYF
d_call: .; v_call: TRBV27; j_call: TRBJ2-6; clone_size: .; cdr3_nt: TGTGCCAGCAGTTTATCGCTGGAGGGGACCAACGTCCTGACTTTC; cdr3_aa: CASSLSLEGTNVLTF
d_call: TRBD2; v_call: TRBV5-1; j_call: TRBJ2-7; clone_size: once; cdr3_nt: TGCGCCAGCAGCTTGGGGGCAGCGGGGAACTACGAGCAGTACTTC; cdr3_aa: CASSLGAAGNYEQYF
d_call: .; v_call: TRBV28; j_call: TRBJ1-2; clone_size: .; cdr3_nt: TGTGCCAGCACCCTCGGGGGGACGAACTATGGCTACACCTTC; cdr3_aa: CASTLGGTNYGYTF
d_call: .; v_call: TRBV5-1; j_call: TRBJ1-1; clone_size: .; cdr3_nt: TGCGCCAGCAGCTTGGGTGCAGAAATGAACACTGAAGCTTTCTTT; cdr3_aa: CASSLGAEMNTEAFF
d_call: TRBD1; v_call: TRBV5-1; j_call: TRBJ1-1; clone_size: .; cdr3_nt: TGCGCCAGCAGCGGTAACAGGGGCACTGAAGCTTTCTTT; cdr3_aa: CASSGNRGTEAFF
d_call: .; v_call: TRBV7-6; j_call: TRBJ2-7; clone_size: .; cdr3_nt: TGTGCCAGCAGCCCCGCCCCCGGGACATCCCACTACGAGCAGTACTTC; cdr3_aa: CASSPAPGTSHYEQYF
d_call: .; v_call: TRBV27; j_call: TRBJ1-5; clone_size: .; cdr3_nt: TGTGCCAGCAGTGGACCGGACAGAAATCAGCCCCAGCATTTT; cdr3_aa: CASSGPDRNQPQHF
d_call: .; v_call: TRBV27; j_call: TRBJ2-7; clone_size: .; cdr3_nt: TGTGCCAGCAGTTTAGGGCTTTACGAGCAGTACTTC; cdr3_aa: CASSLGLYEQYF
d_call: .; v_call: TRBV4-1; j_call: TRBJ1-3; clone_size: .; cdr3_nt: TGCGCCAGCAGCCAGTCCTTGTTTGCGGCAAACTCTGGAAACACCATATATTTT; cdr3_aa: CASSQSLFAANSGNTIYF
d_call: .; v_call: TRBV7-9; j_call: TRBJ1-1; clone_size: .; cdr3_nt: TGTGCCAGCAGCTTAGCTGCAGGGGAAGCTTTCTTT; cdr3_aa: CASSLAAGEAFF
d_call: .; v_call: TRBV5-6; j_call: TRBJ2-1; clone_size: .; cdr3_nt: TGTGCCAGCAGCTTGCCCGTCCGCGGGATAAGGGATGAGCAGTTCTTC; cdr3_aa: CASSLPVRGIRDEQFF
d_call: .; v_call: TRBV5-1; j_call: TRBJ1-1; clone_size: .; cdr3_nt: TGCGCCAGCAGCACCGGGACTCCGGGCATGGCAGCTTTCTTT; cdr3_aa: CASSTGTPGMAAFF
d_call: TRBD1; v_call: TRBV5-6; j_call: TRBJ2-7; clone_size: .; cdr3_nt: TGTGCCAGCAGCTTGGTAGGGACAGCTCCCTGGGAGCAGTACTTC; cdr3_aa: CASSLVGTAPWEQYF
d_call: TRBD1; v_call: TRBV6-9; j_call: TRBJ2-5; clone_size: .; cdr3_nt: TGTGCCAGCAGCCCCTCGAGTGGACAGGGGGATCAAGAAGGGACCCAGTACTTC; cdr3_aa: CASSPSSGQGDQEGTQYF
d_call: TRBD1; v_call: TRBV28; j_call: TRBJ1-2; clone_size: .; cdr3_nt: TGTGCCAGCAGTTTTCCTGGGACAGCGGAGTTCTATGGCTACACCTTC; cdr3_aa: CASSFPGTAEFYGYTF
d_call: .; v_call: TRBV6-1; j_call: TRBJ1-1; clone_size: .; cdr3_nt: TGTGCCAGCAGTGAATCTCCAGGGGTCACTGAAGCTTTCTTT; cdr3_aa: CASSESPGVTEAFF
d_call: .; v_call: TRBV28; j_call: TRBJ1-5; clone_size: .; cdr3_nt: TGTGCCAGCAGTTTAATGAGGGTGGATCAGCCCCAGCATTTT; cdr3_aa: CASSLMRVDQPQHF
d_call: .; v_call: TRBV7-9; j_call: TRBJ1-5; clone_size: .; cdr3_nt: TGTGCCAGCAGCTTAGTGCAGGGAAATATGGTAGAGCCCCAGCATTTT; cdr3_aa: CASSLVQGNMVEPQHF
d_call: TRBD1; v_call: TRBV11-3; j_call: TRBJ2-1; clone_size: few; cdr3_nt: TGTGCCAGCAGCGTGACAGGGGCAAATGAGCAGTTCTTC; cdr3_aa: CASSVTGANEQFF
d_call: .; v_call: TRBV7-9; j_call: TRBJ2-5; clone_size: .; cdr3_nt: TGTGCCAGCAGCTTAGTACAGGGACATGGTCCTGAAGAGACCCAGTACTTC; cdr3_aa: CASSLVQGHGPEETQYF
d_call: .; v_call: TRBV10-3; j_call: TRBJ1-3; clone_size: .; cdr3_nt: TGTGCCATCAGTGCACTTTCCGGGGGAATAAGTGGAAACACCATATATTTT; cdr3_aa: CAISALSGGISGNTIYF
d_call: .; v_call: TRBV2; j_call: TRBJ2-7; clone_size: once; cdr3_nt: TGTGCCAGCAGTGATTCTGAGAGAGCCTACGAGCAGTACTTC; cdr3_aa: CASSDSERAYEQYF